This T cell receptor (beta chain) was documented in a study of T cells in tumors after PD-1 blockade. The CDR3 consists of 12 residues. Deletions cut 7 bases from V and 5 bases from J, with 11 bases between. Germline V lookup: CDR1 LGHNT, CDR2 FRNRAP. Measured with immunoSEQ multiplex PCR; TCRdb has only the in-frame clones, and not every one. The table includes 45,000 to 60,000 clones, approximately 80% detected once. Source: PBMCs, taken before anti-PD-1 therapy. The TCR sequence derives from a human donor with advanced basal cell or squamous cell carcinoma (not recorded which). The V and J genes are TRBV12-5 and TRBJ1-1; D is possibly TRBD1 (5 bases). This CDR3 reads CASALRGTEAFF. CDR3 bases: TGTGCTAGTGCCCTACGGGGGACTGAAGCTTTCTTT.